The source of this T cell receptor (beta chain) is a study of T cell responses to AZD1222 COVID-19 vaccine. This clone was seen a handful of times. Its target is unknown. Points from the study as a whole: The donor cohort was predominantly white British with a female majority, and clonal diversity may have been underestimated. Spike-spanning, vaccine-associated CD4 TCRs were dominant at 160-218 and 743-854. Only 6 or 7 AZD1222 recipients tested seropositive at baseline. It was only after the peak T cell response that any repertoires were sampled.

The CDR3 runs 14 residues. The V gene's germline CDR1 is SGHVS and CDR2 FQNEAQ. V lost 6 bases and J 1 base, leaving 12 bases between the germline ends. Here immunoSEQ multiplex PCR was the method, and the copy in TCRdb shows in-frame clones only, minus some. Of approximately 100,000 clones in the sample, around 90% were seen once. The sequenced sample was peripheral blood, obtained on day 0 of MenACWY control vaccination. This rearrangement joins TRBV7-8 to TRBJ2-5; a possible D gene is TRBD1 (5 bases). The sequence was collected from an adult in good health. The CDR3 region has the DNA TGTGCCAGCAGTCAAGACAGAGCCCAAGAGACCCAGTACTTC. Its protein is CASSQDRAQETQYF.